A single T cell receptor beta chain is shown here with its context. Antigen specificity is unknown. The data belong to a study of T cell responses to AZD1222 COVID-19 vaccine. General study points: Dominant at 160-218 and 743-854, vaccine-associated CD4 TCRs also spanned spike. Sampled repertoires all dated from after the peak T cell response.

Germline CDR1 reads GTSNPN; CDR2 reads SVGIG (reference sequence). J was trimmed by 4 bases and V by 1 base; bases with no gene match: 15. The CDR3 totals 18 residues. Method: immunoSEQ multiplex PCR; TCRdb's copy keeps in-frame clones and lacks some. The data hold 160,000 or so clones, with about 89% observed a single time. The V and J genes are TRBV30 and TRBJ2-3; 9 positions agree with TRBD1. The receptor was isolated from an adult in good health. The material was peripheral blood, obtained on day 0 of AZD1222 vaccination. CDR3 coding DNA: TGTGCCTGGAGTGAGGTATTCTACAGGGGGCTGAGGGCAGATACGCAGTATTTT. It codes for CAWSEVFYRGLRADTQYF.